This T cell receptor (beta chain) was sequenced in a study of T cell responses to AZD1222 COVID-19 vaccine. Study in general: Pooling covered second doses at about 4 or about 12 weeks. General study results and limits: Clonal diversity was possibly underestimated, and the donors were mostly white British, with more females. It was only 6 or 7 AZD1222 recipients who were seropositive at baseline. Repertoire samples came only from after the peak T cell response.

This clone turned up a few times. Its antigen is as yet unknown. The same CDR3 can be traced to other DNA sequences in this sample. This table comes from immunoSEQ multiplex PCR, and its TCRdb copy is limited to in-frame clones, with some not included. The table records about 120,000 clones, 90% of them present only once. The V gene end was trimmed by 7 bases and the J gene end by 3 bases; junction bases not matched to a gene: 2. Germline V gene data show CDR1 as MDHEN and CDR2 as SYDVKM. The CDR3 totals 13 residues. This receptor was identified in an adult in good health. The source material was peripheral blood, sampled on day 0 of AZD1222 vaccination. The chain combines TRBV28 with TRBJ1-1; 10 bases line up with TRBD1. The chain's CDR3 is CASKGTGDTEAFF. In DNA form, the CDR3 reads TGTGCCAGCAAGGGGACAGGGGACACTGAAGCTTTCTTT.